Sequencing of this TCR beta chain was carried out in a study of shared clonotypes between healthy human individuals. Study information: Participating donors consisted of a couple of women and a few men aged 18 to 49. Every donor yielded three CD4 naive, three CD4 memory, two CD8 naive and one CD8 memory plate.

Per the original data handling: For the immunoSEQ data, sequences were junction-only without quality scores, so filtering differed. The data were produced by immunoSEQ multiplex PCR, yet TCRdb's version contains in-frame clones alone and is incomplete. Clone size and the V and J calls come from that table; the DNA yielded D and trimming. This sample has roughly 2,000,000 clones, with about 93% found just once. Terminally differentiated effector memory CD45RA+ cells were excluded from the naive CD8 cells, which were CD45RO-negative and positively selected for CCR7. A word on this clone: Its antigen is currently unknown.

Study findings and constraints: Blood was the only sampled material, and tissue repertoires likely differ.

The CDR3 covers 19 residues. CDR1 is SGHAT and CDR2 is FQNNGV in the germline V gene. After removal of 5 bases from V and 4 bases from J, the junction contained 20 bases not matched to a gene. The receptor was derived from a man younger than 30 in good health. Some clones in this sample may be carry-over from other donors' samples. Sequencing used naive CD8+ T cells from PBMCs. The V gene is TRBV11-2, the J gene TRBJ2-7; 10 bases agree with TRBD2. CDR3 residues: CASSLDPAGASGSLYEQYF. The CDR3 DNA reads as TGTGCCAGCAGCCTGGACCCCGCCGGCGCTAGCGGGAGCCTTTACGAGCAGTACTTC. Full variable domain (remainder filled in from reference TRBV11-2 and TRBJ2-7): EAGVAQSPRYKIIEKRQSVAFWCNPISGHATLYWYQQILGQGPKLLIQFQNNGVVDDSQLPKDRFSAERLKGVDSTLKIQPAKLEDSAVYLCASSLDPAGASGSLYEQYFGPGTRLTVT.